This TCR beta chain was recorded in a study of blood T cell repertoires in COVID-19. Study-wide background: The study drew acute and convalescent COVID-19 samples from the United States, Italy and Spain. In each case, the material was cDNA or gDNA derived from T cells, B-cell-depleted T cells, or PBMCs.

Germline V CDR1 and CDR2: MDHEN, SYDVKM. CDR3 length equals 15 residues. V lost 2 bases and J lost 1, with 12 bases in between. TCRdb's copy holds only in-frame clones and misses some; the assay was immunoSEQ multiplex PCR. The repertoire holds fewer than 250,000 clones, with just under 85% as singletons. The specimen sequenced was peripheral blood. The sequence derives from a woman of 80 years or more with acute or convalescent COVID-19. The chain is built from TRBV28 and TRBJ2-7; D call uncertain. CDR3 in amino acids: CASSLVGRASYEQYF. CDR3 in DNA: TGTGCCAGCAGTTTAGTCGGTAGAGCTTCCTACGAGCAGTACTTC.